Below, 9 T cell receptor beta chains from the same sample are listed, as sequenced in a study of OX40 agonist ivuxolimab in advanced cancers. TCRdb's table, derived via immunoSEQ multiplex PCR, lists solely in-frame clones and lacks some. The sample includes 29,000 or so clones, 85% to 95% of them seen just once. Sequencing used CD4+ or CD8+ T cells sorted from blood, obtained in a trial of the OX40 agonist ivuxolimab. All receptors come from an adult with an advanced solid tumor such as melanoma, head and neck, liver or kidney cancer.

This sequence joins TRBV4-3 and TRBJ2-3; 14 nucleotides match TRBD2. V dropped 5 bases and J dropped 4; count of bases not matched to a gene: 20. The germline gives CDR1 LGHNA, CDR2 YSLEER. The CDR3 runs to 21 residues. CDR3 bases: TGCGCCAGCAGCTCAAGCCGTCCGGGACTAGCGGGAGTGGGGGGGGCAGATACGCAGTATTTT. As protein: CASSSSRPGLAGVGGADTQYF.

The rearrangement uses TRBV9 and TRBJ2-7; 7 nucleotides align to TRBD2. The CDR3 contains 16 residues. V trimming: 0 bases; J trimming: 4 bases; junction bases outside the gene matches: 10. From germline, CDR1 is SGDLS and CDR2 YYNGEE. This CDR3 is CASSVATREPTYEQYF. Written as DNA, the CDR3 is TGTGCCAGCAGCGTAGCTACGCGGGAGCCTACGTACGAGCAGTACTTC.

J is TRBJ1-5 and V is TRBV6-1; D gene unclear. In germline, CDR1 is MNHNS, CDR2 SASEGT. The CDR3 extends over 12 amino acids. V dropped 6 bases and J dropped 5 bases, with 8 bases sitting between them. The CDR3 region has the DNA TGTGCCAGCAGCGACGGCTATCAGCCCCAGCATTTT. The encoded protein is CASSDGYQPQHF.

CDR3 bases: TGTGCCAGAAGCCCCAATAGCGGGGGACAACCTAATGAGCAGTTCTTC. Amino acid sequence: CARSPNSGGQPNEQFF. The chain employs TRBV7-5 and TRBJ2-1; TRBD2, the D gene given by the table, was not confirmed from the DNA. TRBV7-5 is deemed a pseudogene. There are 16 residues in the CDR3.

The chain is built from TRBV6-9 and TRBJ1-1, with TRBD1 matching 7 bases. From germline, CDR1 is MNHGY and CDR2 SVAAGI. After removal of 5 bases from V and 1 base from J, the junction contained 4 bases not matched to a gene. The CDR3 runs 14 residues. CDR3 nucleotides: TGTGCCAGCAGTGAAGGGGGCGGGAACACTGAAGCTTTCTTT. Translation: CASSEGGGNTEAFF.

The chain recombines TRBV6-5 with TRBJ2-1; the match to TRBD2 covers 7 bases. The CDR3 has 14 residues. V lost 6 bases to trimming and J lost 6 bases; unmatched junction nucleotides: 8. Germline lookup yields CDR1 MNHEY and CDR2 SVGAGI. For the CDR3, the DNA is TGTGCCAGCAGCCACCGACTAGCAGTCAATGAGCAGTTCTTC. It encodes CASSHRLAVNEQFF.

The rearrangement links TRBV27 to TRBJ2-5, with D possibly TRBD2 on 5 matching bases. Germline values: CDR1 MNHEY, CDR2 SMNVEV (reference sequence). The CDR3 consists of 14 residues. The V gene lost 2 bases and the J gene lost 2 bases, with 9 bases spanning the gap. The CDR3 DNA reads as TGTGCCAGCAGTTTAGGAGGATTACAAGAGACCCAGTACTTC. Residues: CASSLGGLQETQYF.

The J gene is TRBJ1-6, the V gene TRBV7-2; D unresolved. Germline loops: CDR1 SGHTA, CDR2 FQGNSA. There are 17 residues in the CDR3. Trimming removed 5 bases from V and 5 bases from J, with 19 bases in between. The CDR3 nucleotides are TGTGCCAGCAGCACGTACGGATGGGCGTATGATAATTCACCCCTCCACTTT. Translating gives CASSTYGWAYDNSPLHF.

The gene calls are TRBV4-1 and TRBJ1-4; D is possibly TRBD1 (5 bases). There are 13 residues in the CDR3. The germline V gene has CDR1 MGHRA and CDR2 YSYEKL. V was shortened by 0 bases and J by 16 bases, with 15 bases between the two germline ends. CDR3 region: CASSQDGAESPFF. CDR3 DNA: TGCGCCAGCAGCCAAGATGGGGCCGAAAGTCCGTTTTTT.